This TCR beta chain came from a study of blood T cell repertoires in COVID-19. V gave up 11 bases and J gave up 2 bases; unmatched junction bases: 12. This CDR3 has 15 residues. Authors' processing steps: Amplification of reference gene primers provided the estimated nucleated cell counts. Repertoires were generated with immunoSEQ multiplex PCR, while TCRdb's copy carries only in-frame clones and drops some. D and trimming were read from the DNA, whereas the V and J calls and clone size are those reported in that table. The sample contains about 220,000 clones, more than 65% of which appear only once.

The sequenced material came from peripheral blood. The clonotype originates from a woman between 25 and 40 years old who had recovered from COVID-19. The chain joins TRBV23-1 to TRBJ2-7; 10 bases align to TRBD1. TRBV23-1 counts as an open reading frame of uncertain function. CDR3 residues: CASPDRDRGTYEQYF. Written as DNA, the CDR3 is TGCGCCTCCCCGGACCGGGACAGGGGAACCTACGAGCAGTACTTC.